Listed below are T cell receptor beta chains from one sample, sequenced in a study of T cell changes during pregnancy in multiple sclerosis. Measured with immunoSEQ multiplex PCR; TCRdb has only the in-frame clones, and not every one. The data contain roughly 47,000 clones, roughly 94% of them singletons. The sample consisted of CD8+ T cells from peripheral blood mononuclear cells, taken before pregnancy. All receptors derive from a female donor with multiple sclerosis, enrolled in a pregnancy study. CDR3s include the opening cysteine and the closing phenylalanine or tryptophan. Fields, in order: D gene, V gene, clone size, J gene, CDR3 DNA, CDR3 protein. The D gene is left open where the match is weak. Clone size is stated in some rows and not others, as once, few, many or a class when expanded.

d_call: .; v_call: TRBV15; clone_size: .; j_call: TRBJ2-1; cdr3_nt: TGTGCCACCAGCAGAGACGGTTACAATGAGCAGTTCTTC; cdr3_aa: CATSRDGYNEQFF
d_call: .; v_call: TRBV20-1; clone_size: few; j_call: TRBJ1-1; cdr3_nt: TGCAGTGCGGGGCGTACTGAAGCTTTCTTT; cdr3_aa: CSAGRTEAFF
d_call: TRBD2; v_call: TRBV10-2; clone_size: once; j_call: TRBJ2-7; cdr3_nt: TGCGCCAGCAGTGATGCGGGAGAGGCCTACGAGCAGTACTTC; cdr3_aa: CASSDAGEAYEQYF
d_call: TRBD1; v_call: TRBV7-9; clone_size: .; j_call: TRBJ1-5; cdr3_nt: TGTGCCAGCAGTCCCGGACAGGGCAATCAGCCCCAGCATTTT; cdr3_aa: CASSPGQGNQPQHF
d_call: .; v_call: TRBV14; clone_size: .; j_call: TRBJ2-7; cdr3_nt: TGTGCCAGCAGCCAAGTCCCTGGGTTAGCGGAAAGCTCCTACGAGCAGTACTTC; cdr3_aa: CASSQVPGLAESSYEQYF
d_call: TRBD2; v_call: TRBV30; clone_size: .; j_call: TRBJ2-1; cdr3_nt: TGTGCCTGGAGTGCTGGGACTAGCGGGATAGGGAATGAGCAGTTCTTC; cdr3_aa: CAWSAGTSGIGNEQFF
d_call: .; v_call: TRBV6-1; clone_size: once; j_call: TRBJ1-6; cdr3_nt: TGTGCCAGCAGTGTCGACAGCTCCTATAATTCACCCCTCCACTTT; cdr3_aa: CASSVDSSYNSPLHF
d_call: TRBD2; v_call: TRBV5-1; clone_size: .; j_call: TRBJ2-1; cdr3_nt: TGCGCCAGCAGCCAGACTAGCGGGAGCTCCCGGCGCAATGAGCAGTTCTTC; cdr3_aa: CASSQTSGSSRRNEQFF
d_call: .; v_call: TRBV27; clone_size: .; j_call: TRBJ2-3; cdr3_nt: TGTGCCAGCAGTTTACCAGGGATGACAGATACGCAGTATTTT; cdr3_aa: CASSLPGMTDTQYF
d_call: .; v_call: TRBV25-1; clone_size: .; j_call: TRBJ1-2; cdr3_nt: TGTGCCAGCAGTGGCCCTCGGGGAGGGGTTTACGGCTACACCTTC; cdr3_aa: CASSGPRGGVYGYTF
d_call: TRBD1; v_call: TRBV29-1; clone_size: .; j_call: TRBJ2-4; cdr3_nt: TGCAGCGTTGAAGTTAACCGGGGACAGGGGCTAGCCAAAAACATTCAGTACTTC; cdr3_aa: CSVEVNRGQGLAKNIQYF
d_call: .; v_call: TRBV18; clone_size: .; j_call: TRBJ1-5; cdr3_nt: TGTGCCAGCTCACGGTACGCACCCCCTTTTCATTGTGGGCACCCTCTGATTAGGCGACAGCCCCAGCATTTT; cdr3_aa: CASSRYAPPFHCGHPLIRRQPQHF
d_call: .; v_call: TRBV21-1; clone_size: once; j_call: TRBJ2-7; cdr3_nt: TGTGCCAGCAGCTTCGGATGGACTAGCGGGAGTTACGAGCAGTACTTC; cdr3_aa: CASSFGWTSGSYEQYF
d_call: TRBD2; v_call: TRBV7-8; clone_size: .; j_call: TRBJ2-1; cdr3_nt: TGTGCCAGCAGTCGGCCCCGGACTAGCGGGACGCTGTACAATGAGCAGTTCTTC; cdr3_aa: CASSRPRTSGTLYNEQFF
d_call: .; v_call: TRBV7-8; clone_size: few; j_call: TRBJ1-5; cdr3_nt: TGTGCCAGCAGCCTCTCGGGGATAAGCAATCAGCCCCAGCATTTT; cdr3_aa: CASSLSGISNQPQHF
d_call: TRBD2; v_call: TRBV27; clone_size: .; j_call: TRBJ2-1; cdr3_nt: TGTGCCAGCAGTTTATACGGGTGGCTAGCGGGAGGACCGTACAATGAGCAGTTCTTC; cdr3_aa: CASSLYGWLAGGPYNEQFF
d_call: TRBD2; v_call: TRBV12-5; clone_size: .; j_call: TRBJ2-3; cdr3_nt: TGTGCTAGTGGTTTGGTACTAGCGGAAACCCCCCTTAGCACAGATACGCAGTATTTT; cdr3_aa: CASGLVLAETPLSTDTQYF
d_call: .; v_call: TRBV25-1; clone_size: few; j_call: TRBJ1-3; cdr3_nt: TGTGCCAGCAGTTTTCAAACAGGAAACTCTGGAAACACCATATATTTT; cdr3_aa: CASSFQTGNSGNTIYF
d_call: TRBD2; v_call: TRBV2; clone_size: .; j_call: TRBJ2-1; cdr3_nt: TGTGCCAGCAGTGAATTAGCGGGAGGGATTAGGGATGAGCAGTTCTTC; cdr3_aa: CASSELAGGIRDEQFF
d_call: TRBD1; v_call: TRBV4-1; clone_size: .; j_call: TRBJ1-2; cdr3_nt: TGCGCCAGCAGCCAGACCTTTGACAGGGGTGGGGATGGCTACACCTTC; cdr3_aa: CASSQTFDRGGDGYTF
d_call: TRBD1; v_call: TRBV27; clone_size: .; j_call: TRBJ2-1; cdr3_nt: TGTGCCAGCAGTTCCGGGACAGGGGCCTACAATGAGCAGTTCTTC; cdr3_aa: CASSSGTGAYNEQFF
d_call: TRBD2; v_call: TRBV7-6; clone_size: .; j_call: TRBJ2-3; cdr3_nt: TGTGCCAGCAGCTCCGGGACTAGCGGGACATGGTGGGGTGCCGATACGCAGTATTTT; cdr3_aa: CASSSGTSGTWWGADTQYF
d_call: TRBD1; v_call: TRBV4-2; clone_size: .; j_call: TRBJ2-7; cdr3_nt: TGTGCCAGCAGCCAAATCCAAAGTGGACAGGGGCGCTACGAGCAGTACTTC; cdr3_aa: CASSQIQSGQGRYEQYF
d_call: TRBD1; v_call: TRBV13; clone_size: .; j_call: TRBJ1-2; cdr3_nt: TGTGCCAGCAGCTTAACCTACCGGGACAGGGAGGACTATGGCTACACCTTC; cdr3_aa: CASSLTYRDREDYGYTF
d_call: .; v_call: TRBV5-4; clone_size: .; j_call: TRBJ2-5; cdr3_nt: TGTGCCAGCAGCTTGTTCAACAGCCAAGAGACCCAGTACTTC; cdr3_aa: CASSLFNSQETQYF
d_call: .; v_call: TRBV10-2; clone_size: .; j_call: TRBJ1-1; cdr3_nt: TGCGCCAGCAGCCCTCAGGTACGGGATGAAGCTTTCTTT; cdr3_aa: CASSPQVRDEAFF
d_call: TRBD2; v_call: TRBV11-1; clone_size: .; j_call: TRBJ2-1; cdr3_nt: TGTGCCAGCAGCCCAATCCCGGGACTAGCGGGAGGGCCTCTCCAGTTCTTC; cdr3_aa: CASSPIPGLAGGPLQFF
d_call: TRBD2; v_call: TRBV5-1; clone_size: .; j_call: TRBJ2-1; cdr3_nt: TGCGCCAGCAGCGGCCTAGGGACTAGCGGCCTCGACAATGAGCAGTTCTTC; cdr3_aa: CASSGLGTSGLDNEQFF
d_call: TRBD1; v_call: TRBV7-7; clone_size: .; j_call: TRBJ2-7; cdr3_nt: TGTGCCAGCAGCCCGACAGGGGCGAGCTCCTACGAGCAGTACTTC; cdr3_aa: CASSPTGASSYEQYF
d_call: TRBD1; v_call: TRBV5-1; clone_size: .; j_call: TRBJ2-3; cdr3_nt: TGCGCCAGCAGCTTTACCCCATTAGACAGGGGGCTAGATACGCAGTATTTT; cdr3_aa: CASSFTPLDRGLDTQYF
d_call: TRBD1; v_call: TRBV7-9; clone_size: .; j_call: TRBJ2-5; cdr3_nt: TGTGCCAGCAGCTCGTCACAGGGGGCTAGGCAAGAGACCCAGTACTTC; cdr3_aa: CASSSSQGARQETQYF
d_call: .; v_call: TRBV27; clone_size: .; j_call: TRBJ2-1; cdr3_nt: TGTGCCAGCAGCCCAGGGGTGGGGCGTCATGAGCAGTTCTTC; cdr3_aa: CASSPGVGRHEQFF
d_call: .; v_call: TRBV7-8; clone_size: .; j_call: TRBJ2-7; cdr3_nt: TGTGCCAGCAGCTTAGAAACAGGGTACGAGCAGTACTTC; cdr3_aa: CASSLETGYEQYF
d_call: TRBD1; v_call: TRBV27; clone_size: .; j_call: TRBJ1-2; cdr3_nt: TGTGCCAGCAGTATTACAGGGGTGCATGGCTACACCTTC; cdr3_aa: CASSITGVHGYTF
d_call: TRBD2; v_call: TRBV19; clone_size: .; j_call: TRBJ2-7; cdr3_nt: TGTGCCAGTAGTATAGCACCTAGCGGGAGCTTCTACGAGCAGTACTTC; cdr3_aa: CASSIAPSGSFYEQYF
d_call: TRBD1; v_call: TRBV9; clone_size: .; j_call: TRBJ1-1; cdr3_nt: TGTGCCAGCAGCGTAAGGACAGGGGCAGAACAGATGCCTTTCTTT; cdr3_aa: CASSVRTGAEQMPFF
d_call: .; v_call: TRBV13; clone_size: once; j_call: TRBJ2-5; cdr3_nt: TGTGCCAGCAGCTTCCTGAGACAGGTCCTACAAGAGACCCAGTACTTC; cdr3_aa: CASSFLRQVLQETQYF
d_call: .; v_call: TRBV27; clone_size: .; j_call: TRBJ1-1; cdr3_nt: TGTGCCAGCAGTTCCTCAGGGTATACTGAAGCTTTCTTT; cdr3_aa: CASSSSGYTEAFF
d_call: .; v_call: TRBV11-2; clone_size: .; j_call: TRBJ2-3; cdr3_nt: TGTGCCAGCAGCTTGCAGGGCCCAGATACGCAGTATTTT; cdr3_aa: CASSLQGPDTQYF
d_call: TRBD1; v_call: TRBV5-3; clone_size: .; j_call: TRBJ1-1; cdr3_nt: TGTGCCAGCTCCGGGACAGGGGACTGGCGGACTGAAGCTTTCTTT; cdr3_aa: CASSGTGDWRTEAFF
d_call: .; v_call: TRBV7-2; clone_size: once; j_call: TRBJ2-1; cdr3_nt: TGTGCCAGCAGCGTCGGACATACGAATGAGCAGTTCTTC; cdr3_aa: CASSVGHTNEQFF
d_call: TRBD1; v_call: TRBV6-1; clone_size: .; j_call: TRBJ2-6; cdr3_nt: TGTGCCAGCAGGGAACCCGGACAGGACAGGGCTAGCGCCTCTGGGGCCAACGTCCTGACTTTC; cdr3_aa: CASREPGQDRASASGANVLTF
d_call: .; v_call: TRBV27; clone_size: .; j_call: TRBJ2-7; cdr3_nt: TGTGCCAGCAGTTTGGGGCCCTACGGGGAGCAGTACTTC; cdr3_aa: CASSLGPYGEQYF
d_call: TRBD2; v_call: TRBV4-2; clone_size: .; j_call: TRBJ2-7; cdr3_nt: TGTGCCAGCAGCCAAGATCCCAGCGGGGGCTACGAGCAGTACTTC; cdr3_aa: CASSQDPSGGYEQYF
d_call: TRBD2; v_call: TRBV6-5; clone_size: .; j_call: TRBJ2-3; cdr3_nt: TGTGCCAGCAGTTCTGGACTAGCAGGGGCCACAGATACGCAGTATTTT; cdr3_aa: CASSSGLAGATDTQYF
d_call: TRBD1; v_call: TRBV19; clone_size: .; j_call: TRBJ1-3; cdr3_nt: TGTGCCAGTAGTGACAGGGGGACTGGAAACACCATATATTTT; cdr3_aa: CASSDRGTGNTIYF
d_call: .; v_call: TRBV11-2; clone_size: .; j_call: TRBJ1-4; cdr3_nt: TGTGCCAGCAGCTTAGATCGAGGTGGAGCAACTAATGAAAAACTGTTTTTT; cdr3_aa: CASSLDRGGATNEKLFF